The present TCR beta chain was sequenced within a study of T-cell memory formation after mild COVID-19. In its sample, this clonotype was seen a few times. The antigen is undetermined. Germline V gives CDR1 SGHVS, CDR2 FNYEAQ. The CDR3 is 13 amino acids. V was cut by 5 bases and J by 4 bases, with 8 bases left in between. The study's findings and limits: Whether second-wave clones peaking at day 37 were SARS-CoV-2 specific went unconfirmed. From day 15 to 85, contracting clones were balanced between CD4 and CD8, whereas later expanders leaned toward CD4+. Clones that contracted clustered mainly in CM and EM if CD4+ and in EMRA if CD8+.

TCRdb re-derived calls from the 5' RACE reads in MiXCR, one entry per CDR3 protein. In the table there are roughly 410,000 distinct CDR3 sequences, approximately 25% of which are singletons. This clonotype originated in an adult woman who had mild COVID-19 (a few samples of this study predate the infection). Cell type and time point are not known. What was sequenced was PBMCs or a T cell subset sorted from them (not recorded which). The V gene is TRBV7-6, the J gene TRBJ1-4, with unresolved D. CDR3 protein: CASSLDFNEKLFF. The CDR3 region has the DNA TGTGCCAGCAGCCTTGATTTTAATGAAAAACTGTTTTTT.